The 22 T cell receptor beta chains listed next were all sequenced from one sample in a study of identical twins. MiXCR, run by TCRdb on the 5' RACE reads, gives a single entry per CDR3 protein. The repertoire holds more than 350,000 distinct CDR3 sequences, about 10% seen once, with 8% to 10% in the top ten. Sample: naive T cells sorted from blood. The origin of the receptors is a woman in her forties or fifties in good health.

The table lists this clonotype with a few counts. The V gene is TRBV4-2, the J gene TRBJ2-1; D could derive from TRBD1 or TRBD2 (5 bases each). The germline V gene encodes CDR1 LGHNA and CDR2 YNFKEQ. CDR3 length: 17 amino acids. V lost 1 base, J lost 10 bases, and 23 bases lay in between. CDR3 sequence (DNA): TGTGCCAGCAGCCAAGTGGGGGATACGGGACCCCTGGGGGAGCAGTTCTTC. Its protein product is CASSQVGDTGPLGEQFF.

This clonotype was recorded many times. The chain employs TRBV5-1 and TRBJ2-1; D is uncertain. Germline CDR1 SGHRS, CDR2 YFSETQ. The CDR3 sequence is 13 residues long. The CDR3: CASWVNSYNEQFF. CDR3 DNA: TGCGCTTCATGGGTGAACTCCTACAATGAGCAGTTCTTC.

This clonotype was recorded many times. This chain uses TRBV25-1 with TRBJ2-5, with D perhaps TRBD2 (6 bases). This CDR3 has 11 amino acids. V dropped 9 bases and J dropped 2 bases, with 7 bases sitting between them. Germline CDR1 and CDR2: MGHDK and SYGVNS. DNA for the CDR3: TGTGCCAGTAGCGGACAAGAGACCCAGTACTTC. Translating it yields CASSGQETQYF.

The chain uses TRBV5-1 and TRBJ2-7; D remains ambiguous. The CDR3 has 10 residues. The germline V gene encodes CDR1 SGHRS and CDR2 YFSETQ. Trimming removed 6 bases at V and 5 bases at J, with 6 bases between. The CDR3 sequence: CASKGNEQYF. CDR3 nucleotides: TGCGCCAGCAAAGGGAACGAGCAGTACTTC.

This clonotype was observed a handful of times. The chain recombines TRBV7-9 with TRBJ2-7; 9 nucleotides match TRBD1. J gave up 7 bases and V 6 bases, and 4 bases lay outside the gene matches. CDR3 length: 12 amino acids. Germline CDR1 SEHNR, CDR2 FQNEAQ (reference sequence). The CDR3 reads CASSRQGEEQYF. DNA for the CDR3: TGTGCCAGCAGTCGACAGGGGGAAGAGCAGTACTTC.

The chain combines TRBV28 with TRBJ1-3; no reliable D call. Germline V gives CDR1 MDHEN, CDR2 SYDVKM. CDR3 length: 14 residues. V was clipped by 1 base and J by 3 bases, with 7 bases between them. The CDR3 loop reads CASSLFRLGNTIYF. CDR3 sequence (DNA): TGTGCCAGCAGTTTATTCAGACTTGGAAACACCATATATTTT.

This clonotype was counted at least ten times. The V call is TRBV4-1, the J call TRBJ2-3, with D possibly being TRBD1 (5 bases). The CDR3 runs 15 residues. Germline V gives CDR1 MGHRA, CDR2 YSYEKL. V shed 1 base and J shed 5 bases, with 13 bases lying between them. This chain's CDR3 is CASSQGRITGDTQYF. The CDR3 region has the DNA TGCGCCAGCAGCCAAGGACGTATCACAGGAGATACGCAGTATTTT.

The V gene is TRBV7-9, the J gene TRBJ2-5; D is possibly TRBD1 (5 bases). The CDR3 runs to 14 residues. Trimming cost V 5 bases and J 3 bases, with 13 bases left between them. Germline V gene lookup returns CDR1 SEHNR and CDR2 FQNEAQ (reference sequence). The CDR3 loop is CASSIDRMEETQYF. Here the CDR3 DNA reads TGTGCCAGCAGCATAGACAGAATGGAAGAGACCCAGTACTTC.

This clonotype was detected only a few times. V and J are TRBV5-1 and TRBJ2-7; 10 nucleotides match TRBD2. The germline gives CDR1 SGHRS, CDR2 YFSETQ. V trimming: 5 bases; J trimming: 4 bases; junction bases outside the gene matches: 6. CDR3 length equals 14 residues. The CDR3 sequence is CASRWSSGSYEQYF. CDR3 coding DNA: TGCGCCAGCAGATGGTCTAGCGGGAGTTACGAGCAGTACTTC.

The chain is built from TRBV20-1 and TRBJ2-7; TRBD1 is a possible D gene (6 bases). From germline, CDR1 is DFQATT and CDR2 SNEGSKA (reference sequence). This CDR3 spans 14 amino acids. V gave up 0 bases and J gave up 3 bases, with 12 bases separating them. The DNA of the CDR3 is TGCAGTGCTAGAGATGTGGACAGTTACTACGAGCAGTACTTC. The encoded protein is CSARDVDSYYEQYF.

V is TRBV29-1 and J is TRBJ2-2; D gene unclear. The CDR3 has 12 residues. From germline, CDR1 is SQVTM and CDR2 ANQGSEA. The V end was cut by 7 bases, the J end by 6 bases, with 12 bases between. CDR3 bases: TGCAGCGCGGCCCAAGGGCCCGGGGAGCTGTTTTTT. Its translation: CSAAQGPGELFF.

This clonotype was seen repeatedly, ten times or more. The chain uses TRBV10-3 and TRBJ2-7; tentative D call: TRBD2 (5 bases). Trimming removed 0 bases from V and 3 bases from J, with 6 bases in between. CDR3 length: 13 residues. CDR1 is ENHRY and CDR2 is SYGVKD in the germline V gene. The CDR3: CAISESGLYEQYF. The CDR3 DNA follows: TGTGCCATCAGTGAGTCAGGACTCTACGAGCAGTACTTC.

This clonotype was observed a handful of times. The gene calls are TRBV11-2 and TRBJ1-5, with unresolved D. V was cut by 0 bases and J by 6 bases, with 9 bases left in between. CDR1 and CDR2 (germline): SGHAT, FQNNGV. The CDR3 covers 14 residues. The chain's CDR3 is CASSLDLPGQPQHF. Here the CDR3 DNA reads TGTGCCAGCAGCTTAGATCTCCCGGGTCAGCCCCAGCATTTT.

V and J are TRBV6-5 and TRBJ1-1; D is perhaps TRBD1 (5 bases). The CDR3 has 15 amino acids. Trimming took 0 bases from V and 0 from J, leaving 8 bases between them. In germline, CDR1 is MNHEY, CDR2 SVGAGI. The CDR3 nucleotides are TGTGCCAGCAGTTACTCAGGGACCCTGAACACTGAAGCTTTCTTT. Translating it yields CASSYSGTLNTEAFF.

The gene calls are TRBV20-1 and TRBJ2-3; 7 nucleotides align to TRBD2. The CDR3 extends over 15 amino acids. Trimming at V came to 4 bases and at J to 0 bases, leaving 7 bases not matched to a gene. From germline, CDR1 is DFQATT and CDR2 SNEGSKA (reference sequence). Here the CDR3 reads CSATTSVTSTDTQYF. The CDR3 coding sequence is TGCAGTGCTACCACTAGCGTAACTAGCACAGATACGCAGTATTTT.

The table lists this clonotype with a few counts. V and J are TRBV6-6 and TRBJ2-3; D is unclear. V was clipped by 0 bases and J by 2 bases, with 9 bases between them. Germline CDR1 MNHNY, CDR2 SVGAGI (reference sequence). The CDR3 is 15 residues long. The CDR3 DNA reads TGTGCCAGCAGTTACTCGTTGGAAGACACAGATACGCAGTATTTT. It is translated as CASSYSLEDTDTQYF.

There are a few counts of this clonotype. The chain carries TRBV12-3 or TRBV12-4 and TRBJ2-5; D remains unclear. The length of the CDR3 is 13 residues. Trimming left V 3 bases short and J 2 bases short, with 7 bases between. CDR3: CASSFKEQETQYF. CDR3 DNA sequence: TGTGCCAGCAGTTTCAAGGAGCAAGAGACCCAGTACTTC.

V is TRBV29-1 and J is TRBJ1-1; D uncertain. In germline, CDR1 is SQVTM, CDR2 ANQGSEA. The CDR3 is made up of 14 amino acids. Trimming pared 5 bases from V and 4 bases from J, leaving 17 bases between. The CDR3: CSVTPTGGPTEAFF. The CDR3 nucleotides read TGCAGCGTTACCCCGACCGGCGGACCCACTGAAGCTTTCTTT.

The genes are TRBV7-6 and TRBJ2-5; 8 bases are a match to TRBD1. CDR1 and CDR2 (germline): SGHVS, FNYEAQ. The CDR3 is made up of 16 amino acids. V lost 3 bases and J lost 9; bases outside the gene matches: 15. CDR3 DNA: TGTGCCAGCAGCTTTGTGGACAGGGCATCCCCGGGTCCCCAGTACTTC. Amino acids: CASSFVDRASPGPQYF.

This clonotype was counted ten times or more. CDR3 sequence: CATSRGGVYNEQFF. CDR3 DNA: TGTGCCACCAGCAGAGGAGGGGTGTACAATGAGCAGTTCTTC. This sequence joins TRBV15 and TRBJ2-1; TRBD1 or TRBD2 may be the D gene (5 bases each). This CDR3 has 14 amino acids. The V gene lost 1 base and the J gene lost 4 bases, with 8 bases spanning the gap. CDR1 and CDR2 from the germline V gene are LNHNV and YYDKDF (reference sequence).

This clonotype was detected only a few times. This chain connects TRBV27 to TRBJ2-1, with D perhaps matching TRBD2 (5 bases). Germline V lookup: CDR1 MNHEY, CDR2 SMNVEV (reference sequence). V lost 5 bases and J lost 7, with 12 bases in between. The CDR3 runs 13 residues. The CDR3 DNA follows: TGTGCCAGCAGTCCCCCGGGATGGAATGAGCAGTTCTTC. Encoded protein: CASSPPGWNEQFF.

This chain links TRBV10-3 with TRBJ2-7; no reliable D call. This CDR3 contains 12 residues. Looked up from germline, CDR1 is ENHRY and CDR2 is SYGVKD. Trimming cost V 8 bases and J 2 bases, with 10 bases left between them. CDR3 sequence reads: CAIGSATYEQYV. CDR3 nucleotide sequence: TGTGCCATCGGCTCGGCAACCTACGAGCAGTACGTC.